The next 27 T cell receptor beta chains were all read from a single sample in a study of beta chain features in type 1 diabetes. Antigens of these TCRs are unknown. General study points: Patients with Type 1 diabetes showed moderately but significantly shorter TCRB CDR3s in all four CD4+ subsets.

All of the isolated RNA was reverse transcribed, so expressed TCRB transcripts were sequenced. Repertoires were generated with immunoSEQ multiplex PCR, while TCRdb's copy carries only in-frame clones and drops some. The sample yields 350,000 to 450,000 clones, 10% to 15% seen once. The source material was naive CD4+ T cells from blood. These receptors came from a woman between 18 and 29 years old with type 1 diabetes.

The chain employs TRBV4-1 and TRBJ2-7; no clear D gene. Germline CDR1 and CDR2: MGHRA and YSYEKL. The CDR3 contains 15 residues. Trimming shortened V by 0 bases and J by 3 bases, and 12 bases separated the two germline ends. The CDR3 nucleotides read TGCGCCAGCAGCCAAGATAGACCCAGCGTCTACGAGCAGTACTTC. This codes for CASSQDRPSVYEQYF.

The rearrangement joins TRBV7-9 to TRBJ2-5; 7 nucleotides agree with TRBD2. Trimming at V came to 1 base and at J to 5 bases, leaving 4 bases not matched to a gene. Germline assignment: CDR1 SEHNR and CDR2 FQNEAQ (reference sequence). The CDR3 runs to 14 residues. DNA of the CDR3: TGTGCCAGCAGCTTAGGACGGGAGGCGGAGACCCAGTACTTC. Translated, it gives CASSLGREAETQYF.

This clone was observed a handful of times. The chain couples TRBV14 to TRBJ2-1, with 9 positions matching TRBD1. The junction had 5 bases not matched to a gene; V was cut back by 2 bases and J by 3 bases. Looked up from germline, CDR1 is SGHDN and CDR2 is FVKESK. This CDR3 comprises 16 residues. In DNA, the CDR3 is TGTGCCAGCAGCCAACAACAGGGGGCCTACTACAATGAGCAGTTCTTC. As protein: CASSQQQGAYYNEQFF.

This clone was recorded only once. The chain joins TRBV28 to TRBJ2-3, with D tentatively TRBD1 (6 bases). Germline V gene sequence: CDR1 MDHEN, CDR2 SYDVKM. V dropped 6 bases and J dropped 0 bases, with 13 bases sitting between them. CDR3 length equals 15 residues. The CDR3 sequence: CASRSQGTSTDTQYF. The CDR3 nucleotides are TGTGCCAGCAGGTCACAGGGAACTAGCACAGATACGCAGTATTTT.

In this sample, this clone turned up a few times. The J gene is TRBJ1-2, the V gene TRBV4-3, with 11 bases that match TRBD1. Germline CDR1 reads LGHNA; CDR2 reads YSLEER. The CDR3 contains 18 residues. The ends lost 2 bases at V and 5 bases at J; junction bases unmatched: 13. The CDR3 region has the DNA TGCGCCAGCAGCCAAACGACCGGGACAGGGGGATCCCTATATGGCTACACCTTC. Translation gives CASSQTTGTGGSLYGYTF.

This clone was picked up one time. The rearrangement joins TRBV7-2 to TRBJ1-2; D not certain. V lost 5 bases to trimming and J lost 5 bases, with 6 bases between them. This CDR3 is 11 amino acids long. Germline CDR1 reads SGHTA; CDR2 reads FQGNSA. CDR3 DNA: TGTGCCAGCAGCACTACTTATGGCTACACCTTC. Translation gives CASSTTYGYTF.

CDR3 amino acids: CSVGLNEQFF. Written as DNA, the CDR3 is TGCAGCGTGGGGCTCAATGAGCAGTTCTTC. This chain connects TRBV29-1 to TRBJ2-1, with D perhaps matching TRBD1 (5 bases). Germline values: CDR1 SQVTM, CDR2 ANQGSEA. The germline V and J ends were trimmed by 6 bases and 6 bases, with 6 bases remaining between them. This CDR3 has 10 amino acids.

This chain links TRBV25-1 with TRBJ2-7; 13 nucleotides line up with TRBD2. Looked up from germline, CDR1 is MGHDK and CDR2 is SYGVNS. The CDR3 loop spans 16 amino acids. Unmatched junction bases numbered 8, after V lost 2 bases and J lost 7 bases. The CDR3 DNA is TGTGCCAGCAGTGAAACAGGACTAGCGGGAGTAAGGGAGCAGTACTTC. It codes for CASSETGLAGVREQYF.

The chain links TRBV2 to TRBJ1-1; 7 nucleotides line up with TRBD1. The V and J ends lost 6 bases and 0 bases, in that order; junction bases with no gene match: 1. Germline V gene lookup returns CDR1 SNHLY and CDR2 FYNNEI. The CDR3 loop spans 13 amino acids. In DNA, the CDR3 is TGTGCCAGCAGCACAGGGGTGAACACTGAAGCTTTCTTT. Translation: CASSTGVNTEAFF.

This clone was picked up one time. CDR3 DNA: TGTGCCAGCAGTACGCTTGGGACACCCTCGCGCCAGTACTTC. Translation: CASSTLGTPSRQYF. This chain uses TRBV27 with TRBJ2-5; maybe TRBD1 (6 bases). V shed 5 bases and J shed 10 bases, with 20 bases lying between them. The CDR3 extends over 14 amino acids. Germline CDR1 reads MNHEY; CDR2 reads SMNVEV (reference sequence).

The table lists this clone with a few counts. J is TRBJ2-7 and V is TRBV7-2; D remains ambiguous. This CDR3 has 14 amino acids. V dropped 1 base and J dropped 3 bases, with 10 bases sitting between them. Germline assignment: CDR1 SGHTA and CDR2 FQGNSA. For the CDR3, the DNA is TGTGCCAGCAGCTTAGAGACTTACGACTACGAGCAGTACTTC. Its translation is CASSLETYDYEQYF.

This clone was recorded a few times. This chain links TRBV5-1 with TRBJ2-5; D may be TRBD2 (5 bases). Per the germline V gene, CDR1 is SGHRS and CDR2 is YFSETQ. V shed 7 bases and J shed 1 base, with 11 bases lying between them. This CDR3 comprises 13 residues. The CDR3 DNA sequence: TGCGCCAGCGCAAGGGAGTCCCAAGAGACCCAGTACTTC. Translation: CASARESQETQYF.

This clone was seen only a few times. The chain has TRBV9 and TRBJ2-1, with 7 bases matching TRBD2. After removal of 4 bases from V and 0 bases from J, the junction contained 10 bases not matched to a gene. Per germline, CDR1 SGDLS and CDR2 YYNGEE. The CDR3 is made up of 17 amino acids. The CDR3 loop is CASSSWTSMGSYNEQFF. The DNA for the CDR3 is TGTGCCAGCAGCTCTTGGACTAGTATGGGCTCCTACAATGAGCAGTTCTTC.

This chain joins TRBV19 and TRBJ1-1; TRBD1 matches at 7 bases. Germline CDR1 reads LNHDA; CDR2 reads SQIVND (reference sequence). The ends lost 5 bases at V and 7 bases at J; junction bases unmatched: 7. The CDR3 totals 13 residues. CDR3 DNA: TGTGCCAGTAGTCCCCGGACAGGCCATGAAGCTTTCTTT. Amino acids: CASSPRTGHEAFF.

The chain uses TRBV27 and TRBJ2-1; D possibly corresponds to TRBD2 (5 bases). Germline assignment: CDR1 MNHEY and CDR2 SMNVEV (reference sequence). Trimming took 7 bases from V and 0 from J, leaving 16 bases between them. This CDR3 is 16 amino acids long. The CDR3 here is CASNTLRGRSYNEQFF. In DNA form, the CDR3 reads TGTGCCAGCAATACCTTAAGAGGGCGCTCCTACAATGAGCAGTTCTTC.

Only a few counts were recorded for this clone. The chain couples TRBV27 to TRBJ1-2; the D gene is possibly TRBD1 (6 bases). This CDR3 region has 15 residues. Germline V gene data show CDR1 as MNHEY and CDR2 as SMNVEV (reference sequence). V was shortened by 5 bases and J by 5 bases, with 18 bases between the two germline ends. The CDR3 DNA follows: TGTGCCAGCAGTCCTCTACAGGGTCGGGGTTATGGCTACACCTTC. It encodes CASSPLQGRGYGYTF.

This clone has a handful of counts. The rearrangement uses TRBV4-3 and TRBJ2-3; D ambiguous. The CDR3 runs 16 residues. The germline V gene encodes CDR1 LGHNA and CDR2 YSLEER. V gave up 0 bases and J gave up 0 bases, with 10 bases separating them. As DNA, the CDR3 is TGCGCCAGCAGCCAAGACGGTGCTGCTAGCACAGATACGCAGTATTTT. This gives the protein CASSQDGAASTDTQYF.

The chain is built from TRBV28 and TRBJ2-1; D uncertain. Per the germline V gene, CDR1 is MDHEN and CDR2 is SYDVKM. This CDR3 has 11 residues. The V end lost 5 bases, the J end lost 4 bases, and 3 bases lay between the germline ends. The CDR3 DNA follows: TGTGCCAGCAGTCTATACAATGAGCAGTTCTTC. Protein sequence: CASSLYNEQFF.

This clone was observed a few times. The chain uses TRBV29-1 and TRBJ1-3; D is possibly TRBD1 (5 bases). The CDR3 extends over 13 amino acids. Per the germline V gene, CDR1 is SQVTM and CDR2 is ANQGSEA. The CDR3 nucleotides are TGCAGTGTCACGGGGGACTCTGGAAACACCATATATTTT. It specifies CSVTGDSGNTIYF.

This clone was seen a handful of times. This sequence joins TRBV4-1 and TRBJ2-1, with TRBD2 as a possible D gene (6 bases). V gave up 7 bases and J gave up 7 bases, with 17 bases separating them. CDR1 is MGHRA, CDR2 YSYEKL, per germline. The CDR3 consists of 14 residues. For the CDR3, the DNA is TGCGCCAGCACGCAAGCCGGGGGTGCGAATGAGCAGTTCTTC. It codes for CASTQAGGANEQFF.

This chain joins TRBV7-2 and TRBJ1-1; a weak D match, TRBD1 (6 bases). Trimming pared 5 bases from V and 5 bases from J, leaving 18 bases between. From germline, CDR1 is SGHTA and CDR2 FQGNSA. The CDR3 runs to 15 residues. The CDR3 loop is CASSPRGGGLTEAFF. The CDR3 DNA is TGTGCCAGCAGCCCTCGGGGAGGGGGACTTACTGAAGCTTTCTTT.

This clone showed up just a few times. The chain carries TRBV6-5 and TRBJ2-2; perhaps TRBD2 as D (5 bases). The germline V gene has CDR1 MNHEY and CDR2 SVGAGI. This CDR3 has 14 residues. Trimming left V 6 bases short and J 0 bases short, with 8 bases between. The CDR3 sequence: CASRQLANTGELFF. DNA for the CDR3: TGTGCCAGCAGACAACTAGCGAACACCGGGGAGCTGTTTTTT.

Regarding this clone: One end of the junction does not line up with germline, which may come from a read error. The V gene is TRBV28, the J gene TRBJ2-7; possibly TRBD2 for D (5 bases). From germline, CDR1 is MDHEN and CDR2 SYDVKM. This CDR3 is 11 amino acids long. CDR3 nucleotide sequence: TGTGCCAGCAGTCTCGGACGGCGGGCCTTTTTC. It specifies CASSLGRRAFF.

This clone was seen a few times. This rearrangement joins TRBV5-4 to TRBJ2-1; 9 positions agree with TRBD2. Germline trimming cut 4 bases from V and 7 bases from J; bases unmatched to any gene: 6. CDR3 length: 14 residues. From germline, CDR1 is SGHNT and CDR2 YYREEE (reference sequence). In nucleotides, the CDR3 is TGTGCCAGCAGCGAAACGACTAGCGGTAATGAGCAGTTCTTC. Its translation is CASSETTSGNEQFF.

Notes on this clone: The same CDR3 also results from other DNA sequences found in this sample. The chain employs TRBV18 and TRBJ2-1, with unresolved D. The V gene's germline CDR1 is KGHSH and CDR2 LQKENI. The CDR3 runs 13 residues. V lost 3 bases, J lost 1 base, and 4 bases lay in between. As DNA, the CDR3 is TGTGCCAGCTCACCCCTTTCCTACAATGAGCAGTTCTTC. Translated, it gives CASSPLSYNEQFF.

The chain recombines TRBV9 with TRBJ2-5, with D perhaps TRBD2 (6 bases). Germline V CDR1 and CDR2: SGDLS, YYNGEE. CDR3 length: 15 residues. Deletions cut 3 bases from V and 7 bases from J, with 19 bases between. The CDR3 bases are TGTGCCAGCAGCGGACCTCCGGGAGCCTTAGGGACCCAGTACTTC. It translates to CASSGPPGALGTQYF.

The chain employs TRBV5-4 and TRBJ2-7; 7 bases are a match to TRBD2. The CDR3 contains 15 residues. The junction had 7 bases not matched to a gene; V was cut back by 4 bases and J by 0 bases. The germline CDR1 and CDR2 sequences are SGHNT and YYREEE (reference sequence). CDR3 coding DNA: TGTGCCAGCAGCCACCCAGCGGGGAGCTCCTACGAGCAGTACTTC. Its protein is CASSHPAGSSYEQYF.